There are a few counts of the clone carrying this TCR beta chain. Its target is not known. Per-sample PBMC isolation yielded at least 6.5 million cells. For the second PCR, which ran for about 7 to 12 cycles, a sample-barcoded 5' primer and a J-beta primer mix were used. In TCRdb, the 5' RACE reads were re-called with MiXCR into one record per CDR3 protein. The sample lists around 1.7 million distinct CDR3 sequences; approximately 28% were seen once. The data were obtained in a study of blood T cells in healthy people across ages. Study results and caveats: The long-lived group displayed more naive CD4+ cells, plus higher diversity, than the aged donors did. Diversity estimates from one million T cells were considered underestimates.

This CDR3 contains 15 residues. The V gene's germline CDR1 is SGHTA and CDR2 FQGNSA. V shed 3 bases and J 5 bases; nucleotides not matched to a gene: 8. This receptor was identified in a woman under 40 in good health. V usage is TRBV7-2 and J usage is TRBJ2-3; 7 bases match TRBD2. Sequenced sample: blood. CDR3 nucleotide sequence: TGTGCCAGCAGCTTTTGGGGGAGGGAGAGAGATACGCAGTATTTT. This encodes CASSFWGRERDTQYF.